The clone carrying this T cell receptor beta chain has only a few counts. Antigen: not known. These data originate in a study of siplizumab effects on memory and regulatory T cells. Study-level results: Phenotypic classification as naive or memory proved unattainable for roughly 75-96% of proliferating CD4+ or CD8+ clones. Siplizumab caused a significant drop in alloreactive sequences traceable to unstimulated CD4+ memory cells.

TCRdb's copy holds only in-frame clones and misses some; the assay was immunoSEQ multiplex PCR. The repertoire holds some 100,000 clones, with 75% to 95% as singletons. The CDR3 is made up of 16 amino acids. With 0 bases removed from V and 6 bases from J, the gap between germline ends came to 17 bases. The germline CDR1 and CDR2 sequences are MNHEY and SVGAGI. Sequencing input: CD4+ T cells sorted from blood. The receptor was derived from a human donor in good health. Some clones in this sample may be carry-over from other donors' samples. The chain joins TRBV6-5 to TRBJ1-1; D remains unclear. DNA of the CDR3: TGTGCCAGCAGTTACTCAGGTCAGAGGGTAGCTCCTGAAGCTTTCTTT. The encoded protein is CASSYSGQRVAPEAFF.